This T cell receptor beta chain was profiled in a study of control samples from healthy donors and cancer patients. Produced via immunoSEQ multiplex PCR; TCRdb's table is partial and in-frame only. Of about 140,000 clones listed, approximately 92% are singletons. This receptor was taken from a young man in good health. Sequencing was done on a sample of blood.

The CDR3, as DNA: TGCGCCAGCAGCACTGGACTAGCGGGAAGCACAGATACGCAGTATTTT. Residues: CASSTGLAGSTDTQYF. The chain couples TRBV5-1 to TRBJ2-3; 12 bases match TRBD2. CDR3 length: 16 residues. Per germline, CDR1 SGHRS and CDR2 YFSETQ. J was trimmed by 0 bases and V by 4 bases; bases with no gene match: 3.